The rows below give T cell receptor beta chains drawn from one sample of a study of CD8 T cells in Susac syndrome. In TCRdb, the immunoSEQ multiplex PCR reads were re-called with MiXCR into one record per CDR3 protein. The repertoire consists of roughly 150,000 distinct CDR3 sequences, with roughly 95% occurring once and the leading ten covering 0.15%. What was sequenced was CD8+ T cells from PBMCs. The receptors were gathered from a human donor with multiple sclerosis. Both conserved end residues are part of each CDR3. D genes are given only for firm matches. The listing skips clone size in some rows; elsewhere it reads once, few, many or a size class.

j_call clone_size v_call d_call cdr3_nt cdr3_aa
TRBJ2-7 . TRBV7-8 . TGTGCCAGCAGCAAGAGGACAGACTACGAGCAGTACTTC CASSKRTDYEQYF
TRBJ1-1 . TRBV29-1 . TGCAGCGTTTACGGGTCAGGGACCACTGAAGCTTTCTTT CSVYGSGTTEAFF
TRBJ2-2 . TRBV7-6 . TGTGCCAGCAGCACGGGACAAACTGGCGGGGAGCTGTTTTTT CASSTGQTGGELFF
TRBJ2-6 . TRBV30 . TGTGCCTGCCAGGACGGAGCCTCAAACTCTGGGGCCAACGTCCTGACTTTC CACQDGASNSGANVLTF
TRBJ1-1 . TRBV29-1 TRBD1 TGCAGCGTGACAGGGTATCTCATGAACACTGAAGCTTTCTTT CSVTGYLMNTEAFF
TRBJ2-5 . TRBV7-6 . TGTGCCAGCAGCCTGGGGCGGAAACTCCAAGAGACCCAGTACTTC CASSLGRKLQETQYF
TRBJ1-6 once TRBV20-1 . TGCAGTGCTAGAGTCTGGTTGGGTAGCTCCTATAATTCACCCCTCCACTTT CSARVWLGSSYNSPLHF
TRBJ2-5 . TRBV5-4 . TGTGCCAGCAGCTTGGTTCTAGAAGAGACCCAGTACTTC CASSLVLEETQYF
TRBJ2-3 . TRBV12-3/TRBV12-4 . TGTGCCAGCAGTTTTACAGGATGGGACACAGATACGCAGTATTTT CASSFTGWDTDTQYF
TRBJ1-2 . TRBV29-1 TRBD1 TGCAGCGCCATCGCCGGGGGACAGGACTATGGCTACACCTTC CSAIAGGQDYGYTF
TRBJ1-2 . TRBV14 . TGTGCCAGCAGCCCACTCGCGGGGTCTAACTATGGCTACACCTTC CASSPLAGSNYGYTF
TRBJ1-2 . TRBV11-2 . TGTGCCACCGGGGGGCCTGACTATGGCTACACCTTC CATGGPDYGYTF
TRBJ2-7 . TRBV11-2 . TGTGCCAGCAGCTTAGTAAAGGGAAACGAGCAGTACTTC CASSLVKGNEQYF
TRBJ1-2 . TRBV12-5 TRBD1 TGTGCTAGTGGACTCGTTCCGGGACAGGGAAAAGATGGCTACACCTTC CASGLVPGQGKDGYTF
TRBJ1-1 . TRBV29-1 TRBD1 TGCAGCGTTGAATTAGGGACAGGGGGCCGAGAAGCTTTCTTT CSVELGTGGREAFF
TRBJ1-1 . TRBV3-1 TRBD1 TGTGCCAGCAGCCAAGATCGGGGACAGATGAACACTGAAGCTTTCTTT CASSQDRGQMNTEAFF
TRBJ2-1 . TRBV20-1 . TGCAGTGCTAGGGGGACCACTAACTCCTACAATGAGCAGTTCTTC CSARGTTNSYNEQFF
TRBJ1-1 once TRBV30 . TGTGCCTGGAGTGTAAGCCGCACTGAAGCTTTCTTT CAWSVSRTEAFF
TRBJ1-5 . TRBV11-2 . TGTGCCAGCAGCTTAGGAAGAAGGCAGCCCCAGCATTTT CASSLGRRQPQHF
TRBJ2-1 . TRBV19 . TGTGCCAGTAGTATTTGGCAGTCCTACAATGAGCAGTTCTTC CASSIWQSYNEQFF
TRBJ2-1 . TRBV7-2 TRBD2 TGTGCCAGCAGCCCTCGCGGGGGGGCCCCTGTTGAGCAGTTCTTC CASSPRGGAPVEQFF
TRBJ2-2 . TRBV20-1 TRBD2 TGCAGTGCTAGAGATCGACTAGCGGGGGCCACCGGGGAGCTGTTTTTT CSARDRLAGATGELFF
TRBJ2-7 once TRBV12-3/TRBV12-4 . TGTGCCAGCAGTCCATCCGCGGCGGCCTACGAGCAGTACTTC CASSPSAAAYEQYF
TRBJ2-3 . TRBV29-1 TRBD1 TGCAGCGTTGCAGGGCAGGGGGAATCAACAGATACGCAGTATTTT CSVAGQGESTDTQYF
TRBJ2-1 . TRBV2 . TGTGCCAGCAGTTCGCTGGACCCCAATGAGCAGTTCTTC CASSSLDPNEQFF
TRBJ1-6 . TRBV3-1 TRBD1 TGTGCCAGCAGCCGCGCCGGGACAGAAAATTCACCCCTCCACTTT CASSRAGTENSPLHF
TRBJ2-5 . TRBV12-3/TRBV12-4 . TGTGCCAGCAGTTTAGGGGGGCGCCGAGAGACCCAGTACTTC CASSLGGRRETQYF
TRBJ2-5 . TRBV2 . TGTGCCAGCGAGGGGACCGAGACCCAGTACTTC CASEGTETQYF
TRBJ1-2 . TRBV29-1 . TGCAGCGTGGCCCCCCCTTTGGGTACCTATGGCTACACCTTC CSVAPPLGTYGYTF
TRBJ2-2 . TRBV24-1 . TGTGCCACCAGTGATTCAACAGCCCCGAACACCGGGGAGCTGTTTTTT CATSDSTAPNTGELFF
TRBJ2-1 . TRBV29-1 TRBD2 TGCAGCGTTGACGGCGGGGGCTACAATGAGCAGTTCTTC CSVDGGGYNEQFF
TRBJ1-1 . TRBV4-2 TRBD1 TGTGCCACCGGACAGGGCACTGAAGCTTTCTTT CATGQGTEAFF
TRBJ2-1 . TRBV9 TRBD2 TGTGCCAGCAGCCCACGATGGGGGGCTAGCGGGGTCGGTGACAATGAGCAGTTCTTC CASSPRWGASGVGDNEQFF
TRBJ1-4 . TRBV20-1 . TGCAGTGCTAGCCGGAGAGTTTTTAATGAAAAACTGTTTTTT CSASRRVFNEKLFF
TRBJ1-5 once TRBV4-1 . TGCGCCAGCAGCCAAGGATGGGGTGATCAGCCCCAGCATTTT CASSQGWGDQPQHF
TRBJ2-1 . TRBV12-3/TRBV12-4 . TGTGCCAGCAGTTGGGTGGGAGGATATGAGCAGTTCTTC CASSWVGGYEQFF
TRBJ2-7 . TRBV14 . TGTGCCAGCAGCCAGCCTCCAGGGGGGCCGAGCTCCTACGAGCAGTACTTC CASSQPPGGPSSYEQYF
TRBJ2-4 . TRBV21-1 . TGTGCCAGCAGCCCGGGACACGGTGACATTCAGTACTTC CASSPGHGDIQYF
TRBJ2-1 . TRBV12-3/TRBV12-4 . TGTGCCAGCAGCACCTACAGCAATGAGCAGTTCTTC CASSTYSNEQFF
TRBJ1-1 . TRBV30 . TGTGCCTGGAGTGTACGTGTCATTCGGAACACTGAAGCTTTCTTT CAWSVRVIRNTEAFF
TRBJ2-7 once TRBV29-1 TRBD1 TGCAGCGTTCAGGGACAGGAGACTACCTACGAGCAGTACTTC CSVQGQETTYEQYF
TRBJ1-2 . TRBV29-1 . TGCAGCGTTGAAGAGGGACTGGGCTATGGCTACACCTTC CSVEEGLGYGYTF
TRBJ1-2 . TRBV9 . TGTGCCAGCAGCGCCCCCGGGGAAGACTATGGCTACACCTTC CASSAPGEDYGYTF
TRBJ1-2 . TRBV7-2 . TGTGCCAGCAGCTTTAGCACTAACTATGGCTACACCTTC CASSFSTNYGYTF
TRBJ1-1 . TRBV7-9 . TGTGCCAGCAGCTTAAGGGCTGAGGGAGTGAAAGCTTTCTTT CASSLRAEGVKAFF
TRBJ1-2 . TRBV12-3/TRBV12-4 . TGTGCCAGCAGTTTAACGGCAGGGAACTATGGCTACACCTTC CASSLTAGNYGYTF